Listed below are T cell receptor beta chains from one sample, sequenced in a study of Ad26.COV2.S vaccination and SARS-CoV-2 variants. Method: immunoSEQ multiplex PCR; TCRdb's copy keeps in-frame clones and lacks some. In the table there are some 480,000 clones, roughly 89% of which are singletons. Sequenced material: peripheral blood, taken in a trial of Ad26.COV2.S vaccine versus placebo. The receptors were gathered from a person between 18 and 65 years old who received the Ad26.COV2.S COVID-19 vaccine or a placebo. Both conserved end residues are part of each CDR3. Each record gives: V gene, clone size, D gene, CDR3 length, J gene, CDR3 DNA, CDR3 protein. A D gene is named only where the DNA matches it firmly. Not every row has a clone size; where given, it reads once, few, many or a size class.

v_gene: TRBV7-2
abundance: .
d_gene: .
len: 15
j_gene: TRBJ2-5
CDR3nt: TGTGCCAGCAGCTCTACTTTCAGGGCACAAGAGACCCAGTACTTC
CDR3aa: CASSSTFRAQETQYF

v_gene: TRBV5-1
abundance: .
d_gene: .
len: 15
j_gene: TRBJ2-2
CDR3nt: TGCGCCAGCAGCTTGATAGGGGTAAACACCGGGGAGCTGTTTTTT
CDR3aa: CASSLIGVNTGELFF

v_gene: TRBV3-1/TRBV3-2
abundance: once
d_gene: .
len: 16
j_gene: TRBJ1-4
CDR3nt: TGTGCCAGCAGCCAAGTAACTGTGCATGGCAGGGAAAAACTGTTTTTT
CDR3aa: CASSQVTVHGREKLFF

v_gene: TRBV7-2
abundance: .
d_gene: .
len: 14
j_gene: TRBJ2-7
CDR3nt: TGTGCCAGCAGCTTAGGTTTCAGGACCTACGAGCAGTACTTC
CDR3aa: CASSLGFRTYEQYF

v_gene: TRBV19
abundance: .
d_gene: .
len: 15
j_gene: TRBJ1-3
CDR3nt: TGTGCCAGTAGAAAACAGGGAAGCGCTGGAAACACCATATATTTT
CDR3aa: CASRKQGSAGNTIYF

v_gene: TRBV27
abundance: once
d_gene: TRBD1
len: 16
j_gene: TRBJ1-6
CDR3nt: TGTGCCAGCACGGCAGGGGGCCTCCTCTATAATTCACCCCTCCACTTT
CDR3aa: CASTAGGLLYNSPLHF

v_gene: TRBV9
abundance: once
d_gene: .
len: 12
j_gene: TRBJ2-1
CDR3nt: TGTGCCAGCAGCCGCGGGGAGGATGAGCAGTTCTTC
CDR3aa: CASSRGEDEQFF

v_gene: TRBV4-2
abundance: .
d_gene: .
len: 13
j_gene: TRBJ1-5
CDR3nt: TGTGCCAGCAGCCAATTTATCAATCAGCCCCAGCATTTT
CDR3aa: CASSQFINQPQHF

v_gene: TRBV7-9
abundance: .
d_gene: TRBD1
len: 14
j_gene: TRBJ1-6
CDR3nt: TGTGCCAGCAGGCCCGGGACAGGCTATTCACCCCTCCACTTT
CDR3aa: CASRPGTGYSPLHF

v_gene: TRBV5-4
abundance: .
d_gene: TRBD1
len: 15
j_gene: TRBJ1-5
CDR3nt: TGTGCCAGCAGCGCGGGACAGACCCCAGGTCAGCCCCAGCATTTT
CDR3aa: CASSAGQTPGQPQHF

v_gene: TRBV7-9
abundance: once
d_gene: .
len: 12
j_gene: TRBJ2-1
CDR3nt: TGTGCCAGCACCATGGTAGGCAATGAGCAGTTCTTC
CDR3aa: CASTMVGNEQFF

v_gene: TRBV7-9
abundance: .
d_gene: TRBD2
len: 14
j_gene: TRBJ2-5
CDR3nt: TGTGCCAGCAGCTTTGGACTAGCGGAAGAGACCCAGTACTTC
CDR3aa: CASSFGLAEETQYF

v_gene: TRBV4-3
abundance: .
d_gene: .
len: 14
j_gene: TRBJ2-7
CDR3nt: TGCGCCAGCAGCCAAGATTGGAGTGCCTACGAGCAGTACTTC
CDR3aa: CASSQDWSAYEQYF

v_gene: TRBV2
abundance: .
d_gene: .
len: 14
j_gene: TRBJ2-5
CDR3nt: TGTGCCAGCAGTTTGACCCGCGCTGGGGAGACCCAGTACTTC
CDR3aa: CASSLTRAGETQYF

v_gene: TRBV4-1
abundance: .
d_gene: .
len: 14
j_gene: TRBJ2-1
CDR3nt: TGCGCCAGCAGCCAGGAGGACTTCTACAATGAGCAGTTCTTC
CDR3aa: CASSQEDFYNEQFF

v_gene: TRBV7-3
abundance: .
d_gene: .
len: 14
j_gene: TRBJ2-1
CDR3nt: TGTGCCAGCAGCTTAACCGGTATTTACAATGAGCAGTTCTTC
CDR3aa: CASSLTGIYNEQFF

v_gene: TRBV4-1
abundance: .
d_gene: TRBD1
len: 17
j_gene: TRBJ2-3
CDR3nt: TGCGCCAGCAGCCAAACTTCGACAGGGGCCCTCACAGATACGCAGTATTTT
CDR3aa: CASSQTSTGALTDTQYF

v_gene: TRBV2
abundance: .
d_gene: .
len: 12
j_gene: TRBJ1-1
CDR3nt: TGTGCCAGCAGTCTTAGTAACACTGAAGCTTTCTTT
CDR3aa: CASSLSNTEAFF

v_gene: TRBV20-1
abundance: once
d_gene: .
len: 9
j_gene: TRBJ1-1
CDR3nt: TGCAGTCTTTACACTGAAGCTTTCTTT
CDR3aa: CSLYTEAFF

v_gene: TRBV5-6
abundance: .
d_gene: .
len: 15
j_gene: TRBJ1-1
CDR3nt: TGTGCCAGCAGGATATGGGGGGCAGGGAGGACTGAAGCTTTCTTT
CDR3aa: CASRIWGAGRTEAFF

v_gene: TRBV7-8
abundance: .
d_gene: .
len: 13
j_gene: TRBJ2-7
CDR3nt: TGTGCCAGCAGCTTAGGTGGGATAGGGGAGCAGTACTTC
CDR3aa: CASSLGGIGEQYF

v_gene: TRBV7-2
abundance: .
d_gene: TRBD2
len: 16
j_gene: TRBJ2-7
CDR3nt: TGTGCCAGCAGCTCCCGACTAGCGGGAGTGTCCTACGAGCAGTACTTC
CDR3aa: CASSSRLAGVSYEQYF

v_gene: TRBV9
abundance: .
d_gene: .
len: 15
j_gene: TRBJ2-1
CDR3nt: TGTGCCAGCAGCCCAGGGGCTAGCTCCTACAATGAGCAGTTCTTC
CDR3aa: CASSPGASSYNEQFF

v_gene: TRBV4-3
abundance: .
d_gene: .
len: 16
j_gene: TRBJ2-7
CDR3nt: TGCGCCAGCAGCCGATCCGGAGGGGGCCCGCGTGGGGAGCAGTACTTC
CDR3aa: CASSRSGGGPRGEQYF

v_gene: TRBV28
abundance: .
d_gene: TRBD1
len: 15
j_gene: TRBJ1-2
CDR3nt: TGTGCCAGCAGTTTCCCCGACAGGGACTACTATGGCTACACCTTC
CDR3aa: CASSFPDRDYYGYTF

v_gene: TRBV6-1
abundance: once
d_gene: TRBD1
len: 16
j_gene: TRBJ2-7
CDR3nt: TGTGCCAGCAGTGGAACAGGGGGCGCGGTATCCTACGAGCAGTACTTC
CDR3aa: CASSGTGGAVSYEQYF

v_gene: TRBV7-2
abundance: .
d_gene: .
len: 14
j_gene: TRBJ2-1
CDR3nt: TGTGCCAGCAGCTCCGGGCGGCACTACAATGAGCAGTTCTTC
CDR3aa: CASSSGRHYNEQFF

v_gene: TRBV12-5
abundance: .
d_gene: .
len: 13
j_gene: TRBJ2-3
CDR3nt: TGTGCTAGTGGTGGGGGGATAACAGATACGCAGTATTTT
CDR3aa: CASGGGITDTQYF

v_gene: TRBV29-1
abundance: .
d_gene: TRBD1
len: 15
j_gene: TRBJ1-1
CDR3nt: TGCAGCGCACGGACAGGGAGTCGGTCTGGGTCTGAAGCTTTCTTT
CDR3aa: CSARTGSRSGSEAFF

v_gene: TRBV15
abundance: .
d_gene: TRBD1
len: 15
j_gene: TRBJ1-4
CDR3nt: TGTGCCACCAGCAGAGGAGGACAGGGGGCAAAAAAACTGTTTTTT
CDR3aa: CATSRGGQGAKKLFF

v_gene: TRBV6-2/TRBV6-3
abundance: .
d_gene: .
len: 13
j_gene: TRBJ1-1
CDR3nt: TGTGCCAGCAGTTACTCTGGAAGGACTGAAGCTTTCTTT
CDR3aa: CASSYSGRTEAFF

v_gene: TRBV27
abundance: once
d_gene: TRBD2
len: 15
j_gene: TRBJ2-3
CDR3nt: TGTGCCAGCAGTTTAGCGGGAGGGCCCACAGATACGCAGTATTTT
CDR3aa: CASSLAGGPTDTQYF

v_gene: TRBV18
abundance: .
d_gene: TRBD2
len: 18
j_gene: TRBJ2-7
CDR3nt: TGTGCCAGCTCACGAGACACCACGACTAGCGCGCACTCCTACGAGCAGTACTTC
CDR3aa: CASSRDTTTSAHSYEQYF

v_gene: TRBV30
abundance: .
d_gene: .
len: 16
j_gene: TRBJ2-1
CDR3nt: TGTGCCTGGGGTTTGGTAGGGACCGTCACCTACAATGAGCAGTTCTTC
CDR3aa: CAWGLVGTVTYNEQFF

v_gene: TRBV7-3
abundance: .
d_gene: TRBD2
len: 14
j_gene: TRBJ2-7
CDR3nt: TGTGCCAGCAGCTTAGGGAGGGCGAGCTACGAGCAGTACTTC
CDR3aa: CASSLGRASYEQYF

v_gene: TRBV5-1
abundance: .
d_gene: .
len: 15
j_gene: TRBJ1-2
CDR3nt: TGCGCCAGCAGCTTGGCAGCAGGGAGGGACTATGGCTACACCTTC
CDR3aa: CASSLAAGRDYGYTF

v_gene: TRBV30
abundance: .
d_gene: .
len: 18
j_gene: TRBJ1-6
CDR3nt: TGTGCCTGGAGTGAGGGTGTCTCGACACTCTCCTATAATTCACCCCTCCACTTT
CDR3aa: CAWSEGVSTLSYNSPLHF

v_gene: TRBV18
abundance: .
d_gene: .
len: 15
j_gene: TRBJ1-1
CDR3nt: TGTGCCAGCTCACCACAGGGGCGTTCGTACACTGAAGCTTTCTTT
CDR3aa: CASSPQGRSYTEAFF

v_gene: TRBV7-2
abundance: few
d_gene: .
len: 13
j_gene: TRBJ1-2
CDR3nt: TGTGCCAGCAGCTTTGCCGACAACTATGGCTACACCTTC
CDR3aa: CASSFADNYGYTF

v_gene: TRBV30
abundance: .
d_gene: .
len: 13
j_gene: TRBJ2-3
CDR3nt: TGTGCCTGGAGTGGCGGGCGGACAGATACGCAGTATTTT
CDR3aa: CAWSGGRTDTQYF

v_gene: TRBV5-5
abundance: .
d_gene: TRBD1
len: 15
j_gene: TRBJ2-5
CDR3nt: TGTGCCAGCAGCTCGGAGGACAGGGAGGCAGAGACCCAGTACTTC
CDR3aa: CASSSEDREAETQYF

v_gene: TRBV7-9
abundance: .
d_gene: .
len: 14
j_gene: TRBJ2-2
CDR3nt: TGTGCCAGCAGCTTTCTGGTGAACACCGGGGAGCTGTTTTTT
CDR3aa: CASSFLVNTGELFF

v_gene: TRBV3-1/TRBV3-2
abundance: .
d_gene: .
len: 13
j_gene: TRBJ1-1
CDR3nt: TGTGCCAGCAGCCCTATCGGCCGCACTGAAGCTTTCTTT
CDR3aa: CASSPIGRTEAFF

v_gene: TRBV4-3
abundance: .
d_gene: .
len: 16
j_gene: TRBJ2-7
CDR3nt: TGCGCCAGCAGCCAAGATTGGGCTAGCGCCGCCTACGAGCAGTACTTC
CDR3aa: CASSQDWASAAYEQYF

v_gene: TRBV29-1
abundance: .
d_gene: TRBD2
len: 15
j_gene: TRBJ2-7
CDR3nt: TGCAGCATCCAGGGGGGACTAGCGGGCTTGTACGAGCAGTACTTC
CDR3aa: CSIQGGLAGLYEQYF

v_gene: TRBV4-3
abundance: few
d_gene: .
len: 16
j_gene: TRBJ2-2
CDR3nt: TGCGCCAGCAGCCAAGACAGGGAATGGTACACCGGGGAGCTGTTTTTT
CDR3aa: CASSQDREWYTGELFF

v_gene: TRBV30
abundance: .
d_gene: .
len: 14
j_gene: TRBJ1-1
CDR3nt: TGTGCCTGGAGTCCACAAACCGGGCCTCGGCTACCTTTCTTT
CDR3aa: CAWSPQTGPRLPFF

v_gene: TRBV29-1
abundance: few
d_gene: .
len: 19
j_gene: TRBJ2-2
CDR3nt: TGCAGCGTTACCCGCGGGACGGCTAGTAGGGCCCGGGGGACCGGGGAGCTGTTTTTT
CDR3aa: CSVTRGTASRARGTGELFF

v_gene: TRBV29-1
abundance: .
d_gene: .
len: 14
j_gene: TRBJ2-1
CDR3nt: TGCAGCGTTCCTTCCCAGGGGGGTGGGAATGAGCAGTTCTTC
CDR3aa: CSVPSQGGGNEQFF

v_gene: TRBV11-2
abundance: .
d_gene: .
len: 18
j_gene: TRBJ1-3
CDR3nt: TGTGCCAGCAGCACCATGGTCACCAGGGAGCTCTCTGGAAACACCATATATTTT
CDR3aa: CASSTMVTRELSGNTIYF

v_gene: TRBV18
abundance: .
d_gene: .
len: 17
j_gene: TRBJ2-3
CDR3nt: TGTGCCAGCTCACCACAGGGAAGTTTCGGGAGCACAGATACGCAGTATTTT
CDR3aa: CASSPQGSFGSTDTQYF

v_gene: TRBV19
abundance: .
d_gene: .
len: 13
j_gene: TRBJ2-5
CDR3nt: TGTGCCAGTAGTCCCGGTCACCAAGAGACCCAGTACTTC
CDR3aa: CASSPGHQETQYF

v_gene: TRBV18
abundance: .
d_gene: .
len: 16
j_gene: TRBJ2-2
CDR3nt: TGTGCCAGCTCACCTAGGGTCACTTCGAACACCGGGGAGCTGTTTTTT
CDR3aa: CASSPRVTSNTGELFF